This TCR beta chain was obtained from a study of cytotoxic CD8 clonotypes in ibrutinib-treated CLL. At the level of the study: Of the patients, 10 to 12 were relapsed/refractory, about 15 treatment-naive and some 17 IGHV unmutated. Mean productive templates were 255,043; mean productive rearrangements were roughly 100,000.

Concerning this clone: What it binds is not known.

This CDR3 has 15 amino acids. CDR1 is MGHRA and CDR2 is YSYEKL in the germline V gene. V shed 2 bases and J shed 1 base, with 12 bases lying between them. Points from the study as a whole: Among the clonotypes, public ones were uncommon and contracted or held stable on treatment. While tracking circulating CD8+ T-cell counts, baseline clonality exceeded that of age-matched healthy donors.

TCRdb's table, derived via immunoSEQ multiplex PCR, lists solely in-frame clones and lacks some. The table shows 150,000 to 200,000 clones, with 81% occurring only once. V and J are TRBV4-1 and TRBJ2-7; D possibly uses TRBD1 or TRBD2 (5 bases each). The source material was PBMCs, sampled after 12 months of ibrutinib treatment. The sequence was obtained from a human donor with chronic lymphocytic leukemia. The CDR3 DNA sequence: TGCGCCAGCAGCCAACCGGGGACGTATTCCTACGAGCAGTACTTC. Translated, it gives CASSQPGTYSYEQYF.